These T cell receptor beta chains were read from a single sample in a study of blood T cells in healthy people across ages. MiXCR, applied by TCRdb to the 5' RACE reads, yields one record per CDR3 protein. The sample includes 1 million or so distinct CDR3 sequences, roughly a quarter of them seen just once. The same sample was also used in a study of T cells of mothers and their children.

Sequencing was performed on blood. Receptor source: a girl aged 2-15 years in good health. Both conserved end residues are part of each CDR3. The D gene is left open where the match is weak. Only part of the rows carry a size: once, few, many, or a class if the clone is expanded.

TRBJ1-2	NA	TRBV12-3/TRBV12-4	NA	CASRPDSDRGYTF	TGTGCCAGCAGACCCGACAGTGATCGTGGCTACACCTTC
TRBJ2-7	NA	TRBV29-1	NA	CSVTLGGGGYEQYF	TGCAGCGTAACCCTCGGGGGAGGGGGCTACGAGCAGTACTTC
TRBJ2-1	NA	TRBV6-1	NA	CASSEAGSGLTYNEQFF	TGTGCCAGCAGTGAAGCGGGGTCAGGGCTTACCTACAATGAGCAGTTCTTC
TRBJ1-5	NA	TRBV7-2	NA	CAGKRAGATDQPQHF	TGTGCCGGCAAGAGGGCAGGGGCGACAGATCAGCCCCAGCATTTT
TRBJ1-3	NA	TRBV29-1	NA	CSVAGGNGGNTIYF	TGCAGCGTTGCTGGGGGTAATGGAGGAAACACCATATATTTT
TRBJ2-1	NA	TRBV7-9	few	CASSLKLADEQFF	TGTGCCAGCAGCTTAAAGTTAGCCGATGAGCAGTTCTTC
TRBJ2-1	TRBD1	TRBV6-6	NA	CASSWGQGYNEQFF	TGTGCCAGCAGTTGGGGACAGGGCTACAATGAGCAGTTCTTC
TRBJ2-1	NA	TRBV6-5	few	CASSYSMGAIEQFF	TGTGCCAGCAGTTACTCGATGGGAGCTATTGAGCAGTTCTTC
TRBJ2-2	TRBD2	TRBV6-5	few	CASRSGGGTGELFF	TGTGCCAGCAGGTCTGGCGGGGGCACCGGGGAGCTGTTTTTT
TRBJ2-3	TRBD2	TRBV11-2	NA	CASSSPRTSGRGDTQYF	TGTGCCAGCAGCTCCCCTCGGACTAGCGGGAGGGGGGATACGCAGTATTTT
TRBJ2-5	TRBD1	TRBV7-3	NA	CASSQGRDRGIQETQYF	TGTGCCAGCAGCCAAGGCCGGGACAGGGGCATCCAAGAGACCCAGTACTTC
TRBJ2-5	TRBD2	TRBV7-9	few	CASGTSGSSETQYF	TGTGCCAGCGGTACTAGCGGGAGTAGTGAGACCCAGTACTTC
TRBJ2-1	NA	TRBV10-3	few	CATVGVVHEQFF	TGTGCCACGGTCGGGGTGGTACATGAGCAGTTCTTC
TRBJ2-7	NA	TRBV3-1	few	CASRGRAAYEQYF	TGTGCCAGCAGGGGGAGAGCGGCATACGAGCAGTACTTC
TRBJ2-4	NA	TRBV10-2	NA	CASRSPGSKNIQYF	TGCGCCAGCAGATCTCCGGGGTCCAAAAACATTCAGTACTTC
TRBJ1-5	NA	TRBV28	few	CATDRGASNQPQHF	TGTGCCACCGACCGCGGGGCCAGCAATCAGCCCCAGCATTTT
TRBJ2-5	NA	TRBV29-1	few	CSVIGQPQETQYF	TGCAGCGTTATTGGACAGCCCCAAGAGACCCAGTACTTC
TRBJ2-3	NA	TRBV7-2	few	CASSLISGDTDTQYF	TGTGCCAGCAGCTTAATATCCGGGGACACAGATACGCAGTATTTT
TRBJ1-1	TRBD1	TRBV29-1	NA	CSVVNRGPLEAFF	TGCAGCGTTGTGAACAGGGGTCCGCTTGAAGCCTTCTTT
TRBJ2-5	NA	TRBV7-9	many	CASSLVAQETQYF	TGTGCCAGCAGCTTGGTGGCACAAGAGACCCAGTACTTC
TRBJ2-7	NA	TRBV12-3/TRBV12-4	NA	CASRPAGTTYEQYF	TGTGCCAGCAGGCCTGCCGGGACCACTTACGAGCAGTACTTC
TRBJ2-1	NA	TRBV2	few	CASWTDKHNEQFF	TGTGCCAGTTGGACAGACAAACACAATGAGCAGTTCTTC
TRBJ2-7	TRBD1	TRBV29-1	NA	CSARRGLTGEYEQYF	TGCAGCGCCCGACGTGGCTTGACAGGGGAGTACGAGCAGTACTTC
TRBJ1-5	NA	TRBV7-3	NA	CASSFFRNQPQHF	TGTGCCAGCAGCTTTTTTCGGAATCAGCCCCAGCATTTT
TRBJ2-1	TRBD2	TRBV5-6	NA	CASSFLREWDNEQFF	TGTGCCAGCAGCTTCTTGCGGGAGTGGGACAATGAGCAGTTCTTC
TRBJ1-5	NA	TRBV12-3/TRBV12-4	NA	CASSISRNQPQHF	TGTGCCAGCAGCATAAGTCGCAATCAGCCCCAGCATTTT
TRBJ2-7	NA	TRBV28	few	CASTVLKGGEQYF	TGTGCCAGCACCGTCCTGAAAGGAGGCGAGCAGTACTTC